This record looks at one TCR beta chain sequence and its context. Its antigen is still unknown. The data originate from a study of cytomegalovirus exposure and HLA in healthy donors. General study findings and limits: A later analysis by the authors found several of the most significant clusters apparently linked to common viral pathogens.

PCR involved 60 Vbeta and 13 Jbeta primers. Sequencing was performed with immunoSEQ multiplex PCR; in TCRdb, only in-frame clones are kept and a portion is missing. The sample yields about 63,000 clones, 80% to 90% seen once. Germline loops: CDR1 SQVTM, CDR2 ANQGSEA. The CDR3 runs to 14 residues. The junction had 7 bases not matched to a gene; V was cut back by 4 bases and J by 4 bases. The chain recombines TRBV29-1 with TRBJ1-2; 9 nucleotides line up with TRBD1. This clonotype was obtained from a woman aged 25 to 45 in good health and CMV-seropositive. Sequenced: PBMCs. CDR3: CSVAEQGAFYGYTF. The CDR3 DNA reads TGCAGCGTTGCTGAACAGGGGGCCTTCTATGGCTACACCTTC.